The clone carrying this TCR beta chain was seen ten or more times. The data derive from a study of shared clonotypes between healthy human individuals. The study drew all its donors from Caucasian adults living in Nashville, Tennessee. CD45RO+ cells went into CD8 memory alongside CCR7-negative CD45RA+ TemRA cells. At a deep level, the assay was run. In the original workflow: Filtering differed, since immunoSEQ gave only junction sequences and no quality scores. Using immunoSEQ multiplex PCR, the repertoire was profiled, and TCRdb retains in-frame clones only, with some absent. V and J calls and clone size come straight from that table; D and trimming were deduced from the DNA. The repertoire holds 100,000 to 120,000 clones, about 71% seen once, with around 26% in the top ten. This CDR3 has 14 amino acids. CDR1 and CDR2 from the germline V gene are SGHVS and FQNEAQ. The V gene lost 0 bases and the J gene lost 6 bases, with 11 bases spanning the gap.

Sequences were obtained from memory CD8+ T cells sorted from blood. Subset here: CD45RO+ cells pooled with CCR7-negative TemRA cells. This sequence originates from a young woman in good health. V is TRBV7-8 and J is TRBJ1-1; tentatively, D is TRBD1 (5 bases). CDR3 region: CASSLAAGGAEAFF. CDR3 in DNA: TGTGCCAGCAGCTTAGCCGCGGGGGGGGCTGAAGCTTTCTTT. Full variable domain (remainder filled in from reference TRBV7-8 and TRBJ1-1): GAGVSQSPRYKVAKRGQDVALRCDPISGHVSLFWYQQALGQGPEFLTYFQNEAQLDKSGLPSDRFFAERPEGSVSTLKIQRTQQEDSAVYLCASSLAAGGAEAFFGQGTRLTVV.